These 24 T cell receptor beta chains came from one sample sequenced in a study of cytomegalovirus exposure and HLA in healthy donors (dated by TCRdb to about 2017). The library was generated by the immunoSEQ multiplex PCR assay. A mixture of 60 forward primers for TCR Vbeta segments and 13 reverse primers for TCR Jbeta segments was used in the multiplex PCR. This is the immuneACCESS table as TCRdb keeps it, with only in-frame sequences that have V and J called. A part of the clones is gone; compared with another copy, unresolved V genes explain less than half, and the rest is unexplained. In all, the sample holds under 200,000 clones, and 82% of those were seen once. The ten most abundant clones make up approximately 1.5% of the sample. The sequenced sample consisted of PBMCs. Receptors originate from a male donor in good health and CMV-seronegative.

V is TRBV28 and J is TRBJ2-7; D possibly corresponds to TRBD2 (5 bases). This CDR3 spans 10 amino acids. Germline V gene sequence: CDR1 MDHEN, CDR2 SYDVKM. V lost 5 bases and J lost 6, with 5 bases in between. The CDR3 DNA reads as TGTGCCAGCAGTGCGGGCGAGCAGTACTTC. It codes for CASSAGEQYF.

The chain uses TRBV10-3 and TRBJ1-5; 7 bases agree with TRBD1. In germline, CDR1 is ENHRY, CDR2 SYGVKD. Germline trimming cut 3 bases from V and 0 bases from J; bases unmatched to any gene: 2. The CDR3 consists of 15 residues. Here the CDR3 DNA reads TGTGCCATCAGTGATAGACAGGGTAGCAATCAGCCCCAGCATTTT. It yields the protein CAISDRQGSNQPQHF.

This clone was counted between two and nine times. The chain recombines TRBV18 with TRBJ2-4, with TRBD2 identical over 11 bases. In germline, CDR1 is KGHSH, CDR2 LQKENI. The CDR3 spans 16 residues. The trim removed 6 bases at V and 4 bases at J, leaving 8 bases unmatched. CDR3 nucleotide sequence: TGTGCCAGCTCCGGGACTAGCGGAGGGGGTAAAAACATTCAGTACTTC. Translation: CASSGTSGGGKNIQYF.

This rearrangement joins TRBV7-2 to TRBJ2-3, with TRBD2 identical over 12 bases. Germline values: CDR1 SGHTA, CDR2 FQGNSA. With 2 bases clipped from V and 0 bases from J, the junction kept 9 bases outside the gene matches. CDR3 length: 19 amino acids. The CDR3 loop is CASSLNRLAGARSTDTQYF. As DNA, the CDR3 is TGTGCCAGCAGCTTAAATAGACTAGCGGGAGCTAGAAGCACAGATACGCAGTATTTT.

The chain has TRBV5-1 and TRBJ2-7; D may be TRBD2 (6 bases). The CDR3 sequence is 14 residues long. The V end lost 3 bases, the J end lost 3 bases, and 13 bases lay between the germline ends. Germline V gene lookup returns CDR1 SGHRS and CDR2 YFSETQ. In DNA form, the CDR3 reads TGCGCCAGCAGCTCCGGGACGCGGGGCTACGAGCAGTACTTC. Protein product: CASSSGTRGYEQYF.

The V gene is TRBV7-9, the J gene TRBJ2-5; TRBD2 matches at 11 bases. Germline V gene lookup returns CDR1 SEHNR and CDR2 FQNEAQ (reference sequence). This CDR3 comprises 15 residues. With V trimmed by 3 bases and J by 5 bases, 5 bases remained unmatched. DNA for the CDR3: TGTGCCAGCAGCTTTAGCGGGAGGGAGTATGAGACCCAGTACTTC. It is translated as CASSFSGREYETQYF.

The rearrangement joins TRBV19 to TRBJ1-4, with D unresolved. The CDR3 is 17 residues long. The germline V gene encodes CDR1 LNHDA and CDR2 SQIVND (reference sequence). V was cut by 5 bases and J by 0 bases, with 16 bases left in between. This CDR3 is CASSPSSYRATNEKLFF. Here the CDR3 DNA reads TGTGCCAGTAGTCCAAGCTCCTACAGAGCAACTAATGAAAAACTGTTTTTT.

The V gene is TRBV18, the J gene TRBJ2-2; a possible D gene is TRBD2 (5 bases). Germline CDR1 KGHSH, CDR2 LQKENI. The germline V and J ends were trimmed by 3 bases and 10 bases, with 15 bases remaining between them. This CDR3 comprises 14 residues. The CDR3 sequence is CASSPPRPREELFF. The DNA of the CDR3 is TGTGCCAGCTCACCCCCGCGCCCCCGGGAGGAGCTGTTTTTT.

CDR3 protein: CASSLGGEQYF. Here the CDR3 DNA reads TGTGCCAGCAGCTTGGGCGGCGAGCAGTACTTC. The chain uses TRBV5-6 and TRBJ2-7; D remains unclear. Trimming stripped 0 bases from V and 6 bases from J, with 4 bases between. The CDR3 runs 11 residues. Per germline, CDR1 SGHDT and CDR2 YYEEEE.

The V gene is TRBV27, the J gene TRBJ2-7; 15 bases fit TRBD2. Germline assignment: CDR1 MNHEY and CDR2 SMNVEV (reference sequence). CDR3 length: 20 amino acids. V shed 8 bases and J 2 bases; nucleotides not matched to a gene: 19. This chain's CDR3 is CASRPSGTSGRYLNPYEQYF. Written as DNA, the CDR3 is TGTGCCAGCCGACCCTCCGGGACTAGCGGGAGGTACCTAAATCCCTACGAGCAGTACTTC.

The genes are TRBV7-9 and TRBJ2-7; possible D gene TRBD1, 5 bases. CDR3 size: 14 residues. Germline assignment: CDR1 SEHNR and CDR2 FQNEAQ (reference sequence). Trimming pared 3 bases from V and 2 bases from J, leaving 11 bases between. The CDR3 DNA follows: TGTGCCAGCAGCTTTCAGGGTGCCACCTACGAGCAGTACTTC. Amino acid sequence: CASSFQGATYEQYF.

The CDR3 loop is CASSQGASGSYEQYF. In DNA, the CDR3 is TGTGCCAGCAGCCAGGGGGCTAGCGGGAGTTACGAGCAGTACTTC. The V gene is TRBV7-3, the J gene TRBJ2-7, with 10 bases matching TRBD2. CDR1 is SGHTA, CDR2 FQGTGA, per germline. CDR3 length: 15 amino acids. J was trimmed by 4 bases and V by 5 bases; bases with no gene match: 8. Together with reference TRBV7-3 and TRBJ2-7, the CDR3 gives the full variable domain: GAGVSQTPSNKVTEKGKYVELRCDPISGHTALYWYRQSLGQGPEFLIYFQGTGAADDSGLPNDRFFAVRPEGSVSTLKIQRTERGDSAVYLCASSQGASGSYEQYFGPGTRLTVT.

The chain combines TRBV7-9 with TRBJ2-3; 9 bases match TRBD2. This CDR3 has 18 residues. J was trimmed by 0 bases and V by 6 bases; bases with no gene match: 13. In germline, CDR1 is SEHNR, CDR2 FQNEAQ (reference sequence). The CDR3: CASRPEGLAGNSTDTQYF. The CDR3 DNA follows: TGTGCCAGCAGGCCCGAGGGGCTAGCGGGAAATAGCACAGATACGCAGTATTTT. Complete variable domain (other parts from reference TRBV7-9 and TRBJ2-3): DTGVSQNPRHKITKRGQNVTFRCDPISEHNRLYWYRQTLGQGPEFLTYFQNEAQLEKSRLLSDRFSAERPKGSFSTLEIQRTEQGDSAMYLCASRPEGLAGNSTDTQYFGPGTRLTVL.

The chain couples TRBV29-1 to TRBJ2-7; D perhaps matches TRBD2 (6 bases). CDR3 length: 11 residues. Per the germline V gene, CDR1 is SQVTM and CDR2 is ANQGSEA. V shed 6 bases and J shed 7 bases, with 13 bases lying between them. CDR3 nucleotide sequence: TGCAGCGTGCGGGGCCCTGGTGAGCAGTACTTC. It yields the protein CSVRGPGEQYF.

The chain uses TRBV2 and TRBJ2-5, with D possibly being TRBD1 (5 bases). The CDR3 totals 13 residues. Germline CDR1 and CDR2: SNHLY and FYNNEI. V lost 9 bases to trimming and J lost 3 bases, with 14 bases between them. CDR3 nucleotides: TGTGCCAGGGGGCTTGGTGGAAAAGAGACCCAGTACTTC. It specifies CARGLGGKETQYF.

J is TRBJ2-7 and V is TRBV5-5; tentative D call: TRBD1 (6 bases). Trimming stripped 4 bases from V and 2 bases from J, with 16 bases between. This CDR3 contains 15 residues. The V gene's germline CDR1 is SGHKS and CDR2 YYEKEE (reference sequence). The CDR3 spells CASSQNPWDTYEQYF. CDR3 sequence (DNA): TGTGCCAGCAGCCAAAACCCCTGGGACACCTACGAGCAGTACTTC.

This clone was seen once. The chain joins TRBV5-4 to TRBJ2-3, with 8 bases identical to TRBD2. V shed 4 bases, J shed 4 bases, and the junction held 8 bases outside the gene matches. Germline CDR1 and CDR2: SGHNT and YYREEE (reference sequence). This CDR3 region has 15 residues. CDR3 sequence: CASSPDGGVADTQYF. In DNA form, the CDR3 reads TGTGCCAGCAGCCCGGACGGGGGGGTGGCAGATACGCAGTATTTT.

The rearrangement joins TRBV18 to TRBJ1-1; D not certain. The CDR3 runs 16 residues. V lost 3 bases and J 0 bases, leaving 14 bases between the germline ends. Germline V gives CDR1 KGHSH, CDR2 LQKENI. Written as DNA, the CDR3 is TGTGCCAGCTCACCGGATGGCAGGATCATGAACACTGAAGCTTTCTTT. This gives the protein CASSPDGRIMNTEAFF.

About this clone: Other DNA sequences in this specimen translate into the identical CDR3. The rearrangement joins TRBV5-1 to TRBJ1-1; 8 positions agree with TRBD1. J lost 5 bases, V lost 0 bases, and 9 bases had no gene match. The CDR3 length is 16 residues. Germline assignment: CDR1 SGHRS and CDR2 YFSETQ. The DNA of the CDR3 is TGCGCCAGCAGCTTGGACCCAACAGGGGGTTGGACTGAAGCTTTCTTT. This encodes CASSLDPTGGWTEAFF.

V gene TRBV7-9 combines with J gene TRBJ1-2, with a weak D call TRBD1 (6 bases). Germline CDR1 SEHNR, CDR2 FQNEAQ (reference sequence). Trimming removed 6 bases from V and 5 bases from J, with 16 bases in between. This CDR3 comprises 14 residues. For the CDR3, the DNA is TGTGCCAGCAGGCCAACCGGGACAACTTATGGCTACACCTTC. Translation gives CASRPTGTTYGYTF.

This clone was seen only a few times. The chain is built from TRBV7-9 and TRBJ1-4; D is unclear. Germline CDR1 reads SEHNR; CDR2 reads FQNEAQ (reference sequence). The CDR3 sequence is 16 residues long. V was cut by 5 bases and J by 3 bases, with 16 bases left in between. Here the CDR3 reads CASSPHIITANEKLFF. The CDR3 region has the DNA TGTGCCAGCAGCCCGCACATCATCACAGCTAATGAAAAACTGTTTTTT.

The chain uses TRBV6-5 and TRBJ2-7; 7 nucleotides match TRBD1. The germline CDR1 and CDR2 sequences are MNHEY and SVGAGI. The CDR3 is 13 residues long. With V trimmed by 6 bases and J by 2 bases, 4 bases remained unmatched. This CDR3 reads CASRNRGPYEQYF. CDR3 DNA: TGTGCCAGCAGAAACAGGGGTCCCTACGAGCAGTACTTC.

The CDR3 DNA sequence: TGCGCCAGCAGCTTGCGGGGGGGTAATGAAAAACTGTTTTTT. This codes for CASSLRGGNEKLFF. The rearrangement uses TRBV5-1 and TRBJ1-4, with TRBD1 as a possible D gene (5 bases). The germline V gene encodes CDR1 SGHRS and CDR2 YFSETQ. V lost 1 base and J lost 4, with 8 bases in between. This CDR3 is built from 14 residues.

The chain employs TRBV2 and TRBJ1-2; 9 positions agree with TRBD1. From germline, CDR1 is SNHLY and CDR2 FYNNEI. V shed 2 bases, J shed 4 bases, and the junction held 8 bases outside the gene matches. The CDR3 extends over 16 amino acids. The CDR3 loop is CASSERPGQGVYGYTF. As DNA, the CDR3 is TGTGCCAGCAGTGAAAGGCCGGGACAGGGCGTCTATGGCTACACCTTC.